Each of the 16 T cell receptor beta chains below was sequenced from the same sample in a study of T cell repertoires in cytomegalovirus infection. Each CDR3 protein gets one entry after TCRdb re-called the reads with MiXCR. The sample lists about 920,000 distinct CDR3 sequences, roughly 30% occurring once. The antigens for these receptors are not known. The sequencing here drew on cultured CD8+ T cells from PBMCs, taken from culture after CMV antigen stimulation. Receptor source: a human donor in good health (CMV status not recorded). Some clones in this sample may be carry-over from other donors' samples.

With respect to this clonotype: It is likely a read error: a sequence one base away is far more abundant. The chain combines TRBV7-9 with TRBJ2-7; D unresolved. The CDR3 contains 12 residues. Per the germline V gene, CDR1 is SEHNR and CDR2 is FQNEAQ (reference sequence). Trimming left V 1 base short and J 0 bases short, with 1 base between. The CDR3 loop reads CASSLVSYEQYV. Here the CDR3 DNA reads TGTGCCAGCAGCTTAGTCTCCTACGAGCAGTACGTC.

The chain combines TRBV6-4 with TRBJ1-5, with TRBD1 identical over 9 bases. Per germline, CDR1 MRHNA and CDR2 SNTAGT. The J segment lost 10 bases and the V segment lost 5 bases, leaving 12 bases of the junction unmatched. This CDR3 is 15 amino acids long. The CDR3 DNA sequence: TGTGCCAGCAGTCCTGGACAGGGGCTGTCAGATCCCCAGCATTTT. This translates into CASSPGQGLSDPQHF.

This clonotype was found a few times. The chain is built from TRBV2 and TRBJ1-6; 8 nucleotides line up with TRBD1. Germline CDR1 and CDR2: SNHLY and FYNNEI. This CDR3 contains 19 residues. Losses at the gene ends were 6 bases for V and 2 bases for J; bases not matched to a gene: 15. The CDR3 reads CASRLNRDRPGPYNSPLHF. The CDR3, as DNA: TGTGCCAGCAGGCTAAACCGGGACAGGCCTGGCCCCTATAATTCACCCCTCCACTTT.

J is TRBJ2-6 and V is TRBV6-8; possibly TRBD1 for D (6 bases). CDR3 length equals 15 residues. Between the trimmed V and J ends, which lost 7 bases and 3 bases, there was a span of 13 bases. The V gene's germline CDR1 is MNHGY and CDR2 SAAAGT. CDR3 sequence: CASTQQGNGANVLTF. The CDR3 DNA reads as TGTGCCAGCACACAACAGGGAAATGGGGCCAACGTCCTGACTTTC.

This clonotype turned up a few times. The J gene is TRBJ1-1, the V gene TRBV12-3 or TRBV12-4; D might be TRBD1 (5 bases). Trimming cost V 8 bases and J 6 bases, with 22 bases left between them. This CDR3 has 15 residues. This CDR3 is CASRIQQGGYPEAFF. The CDR3 DNA is TGTGCCAGCCGCATTCAGCAGGGCGGTTATCCTGAAGCTTTCTTT.

This clonotype showed up just a few times. The J gene is TRBJ2-2, the V gene TRBV20-1, with D tentatively TRBD1 (6 bases). The V and J ends lost 7 bases and 4 bases respectively, with 13 bases between them. CDR3 size: 13 residues. Germline-derived CDR1 and CDR2 are DFQATT and SNEGSKA (reference sequence). The CDR3 DNA reads TGCAGTGTGCAGGGGCTCTCCACCGGGGAGCTGTTTTTT. The encoded protein is CSVQGLSTGELFF.

The rearrangement joins TRBV7-3 to TRBJ2-3, with D unclear. V dropped 8 bases and J dropped 6 bases, with 18 bases sitting between them. The CDR3 runs to 14 residues. Germline V lookup: CDR1 SGHTA, CDR2 FQGTGA. The CDR3 nucleotides read TGTGCCAGCCGCGAGGATCCGGGTTCGGATACGCAGTATTTT. Residues: CASREDPGSDTQYF.

In the case of this clonotype: This may be a read error: a much more frequent sequence differs by one nucleotide. The chain recombines TRBV27 with TRBJ1-5; D perhaps matches TRBD1 (5 bases). The CDR3 spans 15 residues. CDR1 and CDR2 from the germline V gene are MNHEY and SMNVEV (reference sequence). CDR3 amino acids: CAGSLTPTGNQPQHF. CDR3 in DNA: TGTGCCGGCAGTTTAACGCCGACAGGCAATCAGCCCCAGCATTTT.

This clonotype turned up a few times. This sequence joins TRBV4-3 and TRBJ2-5; D is possibly TRBD1 (5 bases). Germline lookup yields CDR1 LGHNA and CDR2 YSLEER. V shed 1 base and J shed 4 bases, with 16 bases lying between them. The CDR3 contains 16 residues. As DNA, the CDR3 is TGCGCCAGCAGCCAAGGTCTTGGCTATCAGGGAGAGACCCAGTACTTC. It yields the protein CASSQGLGYQGETQYF.

In this sample, this clonotype turned up a few times. The chain employs TRBV5-4 and TRBJ2-7; maybe TRBD1 (5 bases). V lost 5 bases, J lost 5 bases, and 8 bases lay in between. This CDR3 spans 11 amino acids. Germline V lookup: CDR1 SGHNT, CDR2 YYREEE (reference sequence). CDR3 protein: CASRTEDEQYF. In DNA form, the CDR3 reads TGTGCCAGCAGGACAGAGGACGAGCAGTACTTC.

This clonotype occurred a few times. The V gene is TRBV4-1, the J gene TRBJ1-1, with D possibly TRBD1 on 5 matching bases. Germline V gene lookup returns CDR1 MGHRA and CDR2 YSYEKL. The ends were cut back, 2 bases at V and 7 bases at J, with 11 bases in the middle. This CDR3 is built from 13 residues. In DNA form, the CDR3 reads TGCGCCAGCAGCCAATTTCGGGACGATGAAGCTTTCTTT. It translates to CASSQFRDDEAFF.

The chain uses TRBV14 and TRBJ2-5; D perhaps matches TRBD2 (6 bases). The V and J ends lost 0 bases and 1 base respectively, with 12 bases between them. Germline V CDR1 and CDR2: SGHDN, FVKESK. CDR3 length equals 16 residues. The CDR3 is CASSQDRGGAQETQYF. Written as DNA, the CDR3 is TGTGCCAGCAGCCAAGATAGAGGCGGGGCCCAAGAGACCCAGTACTTC.

The chain couples TRBV27 to TRBJ1-1, with 7 bases that match TRBD1. The CDR3 covers 15 residues. V was pared by 5 bases and J by 5 bases, with 11 bases of the junction left unmatched. Per the germline V gene, CDR1 is MNHEY and CDR2 is SMNVEV (reference sequence). The CDR3 protein is CASSPLQGIVTEAFF. The CDR3 DNA sequence: TGTGCCAGCAGTCCCCTACAGGGGATTGTGACTGAAGCTTTCTTT.

This clonotype was seen a few times. The chain combines TRBV9 with TRBJ2-3; 8 bases align to TRBD2. CDR3 length equals 19 residues. Trimming at V came to 3 bases and at J to 2 bases, leaving 17 bases not matched to a gene. Germline V lookup: CDR1 SGDLS, CDR2 YYNGEE. The CDR3 DNA sequence: TGTGCCAGCAGCGGCGTATACGGGGGGGGGACCTTCTACACAGATACGCAGTATTTT. Translation gives CASSGVYGGGTFYTDTQYF. The entire variable domain, with the rest obtained from reference TRBV9 and TRBJ2-3, is as follows: DSGVTQTPKHLITATGQRVTLRCSPRSGDLSVYWYQQSLDQGLQFLIQYYNGEERAKGNILERFSAQQFPDLHSELNLSSLELGDSALYFCASSGVYGGGTFYTDTQYFGPGTRLTVL.

This clonotype has just a few counts. The rearrangement links TRBV12-3 or TRBV12-4 to TRBJ2-7; weak D call: TRBD2 (5 bases). The CDR3 sequence is 14 residues long. V was clipped by 3 bases and J by 0 bases, with 9 bases between them. The CDR3 DNA follows: TGTGCCAGCAGTTTTTCGGGGAACTCCTACGAGCAGTACTTC. Encoded protein: CASSFSGNSYEQYF.

V usage is TRBV7-6 and J usage is TRBJ2-1, with TRBD2 as a possible D gene (5 bases). The ends were cut back, 2 bases at V and 8 bases at J, with 13 bases in the middle. The CDR3 covers 14 residues. Germline V gene data show CDR1 as SGHVS and CDR2 as FNYEAQ. Written as DNA, the CDR3 is TGTGCCAGCAGCTTAAGGGCTACGGGGTATGAGCAGTTCTTC. Amino acid sequence: CASSLRATGYEQFF.